This TCR beta chain was captured by sequencing in a study of response to subunit inactivated influenza vaccine. Study-level results: Authors suggested seasonal influenza vaccinations each recruit few new T cells.

This CDR3 spans 16 amino acids. Per germline, CDR1 MNHEY and CDR2 SVGEGT. The V and J ends lost 6 bases and 10 bases respectively, with 24 bases between them. TCRdb re-analysed the RT-PCR reads in MiXCR, keeping a single row per CDR3 protein. The table includes a few hundred thousand distinct CDR3 sequences, roughly 15% detected once. This clonotype showed up just a few times. Its antigen remains unknown. This TCR was recovered from a man aged 50 or older who received an inactivated influenza vaccine. The sequencing here drew on PBMCs from blood, taken roughly 12 days after vaccination. The V call is TRBV6-2 or TRBV6-3, the J call TRBJ1-4; D uncertain. CDR3 sequence: CASSLQQRVSGGKLFF. The CDR3 nucleotides are TGTGCCAGCAGCCTACAACAAAGGGTATCCGGTGGAAAACTGTTTTTT.